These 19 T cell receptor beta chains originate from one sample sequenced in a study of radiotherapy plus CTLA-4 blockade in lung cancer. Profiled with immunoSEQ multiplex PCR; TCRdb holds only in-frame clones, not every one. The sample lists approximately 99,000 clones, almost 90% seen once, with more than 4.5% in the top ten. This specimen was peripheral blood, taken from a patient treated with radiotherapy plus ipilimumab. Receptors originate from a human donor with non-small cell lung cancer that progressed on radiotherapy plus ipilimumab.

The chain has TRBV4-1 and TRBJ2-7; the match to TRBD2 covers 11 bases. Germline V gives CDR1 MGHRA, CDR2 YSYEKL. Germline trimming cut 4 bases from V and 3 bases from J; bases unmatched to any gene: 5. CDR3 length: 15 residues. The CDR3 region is CASSPLAGGRYEQYF. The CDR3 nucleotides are TGCGCCAGCAGCCCCCTAGCGGGAGGCCGCTACGAGCAGTACTTC.

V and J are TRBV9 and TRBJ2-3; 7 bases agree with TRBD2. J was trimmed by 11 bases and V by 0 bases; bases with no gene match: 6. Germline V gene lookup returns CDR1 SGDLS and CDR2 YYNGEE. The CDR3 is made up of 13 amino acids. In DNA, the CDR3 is TGTGCCAGCAGCGTAGAGGCGGGAGTAGAGCAGTATTTT. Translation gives CASSVEAGVEQYF. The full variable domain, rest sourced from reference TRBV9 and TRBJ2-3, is DSGVTQTPKHLITATGQRVTLRCSPRSGDLSVYWYQQSLDQGLQFLIQYYNGEERAKGNILERFSAQQFPDLHSELNLSSLELGDSALYFCASSVEAGVEQYFGPGTRLTVL.

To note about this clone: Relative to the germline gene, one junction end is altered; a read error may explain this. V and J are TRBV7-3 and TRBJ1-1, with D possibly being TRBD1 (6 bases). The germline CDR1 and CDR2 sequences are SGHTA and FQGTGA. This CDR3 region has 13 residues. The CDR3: CASSVTEGGEAFF. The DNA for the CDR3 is TGTGCCAGCAGCGTAACCGAGGGGGGCGAGGCTTTCTTT.

This CDR3 reads CASSPGTLKSSGANVLTF. CDR3 coding DNA: TGTGCCAGCAGCCCCGGGACCCTTAAGAGCTCTGGGGCCAACGTCCTGACTTTC. The rearrangement links TRBV7-9 to TRBJ2-6, with D perhaps TRBD1 or TRBD2 (5 bases each). Germline CDR1 is SEHNR and CDR2 is FQNEAQ (reference sequence). This CDR3 region has 18 residues. The V end lost 5 bases, the J end lost 0 bases, and 17 bases lay between the germline ends.

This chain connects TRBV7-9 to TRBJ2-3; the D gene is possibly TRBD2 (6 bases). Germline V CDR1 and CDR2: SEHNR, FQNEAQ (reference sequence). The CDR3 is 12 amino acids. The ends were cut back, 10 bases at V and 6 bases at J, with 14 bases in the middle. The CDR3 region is CATRESWDTQYF. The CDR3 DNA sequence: TGTGCCACACGGGAGAGCTGGGATACGCAGTATTTT.

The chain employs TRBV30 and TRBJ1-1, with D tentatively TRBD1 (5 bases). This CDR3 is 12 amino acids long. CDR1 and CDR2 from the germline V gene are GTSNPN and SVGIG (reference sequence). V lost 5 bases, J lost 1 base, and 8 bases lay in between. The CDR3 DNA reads TGTGCCTGGGGTGACAGGAACACTGAAGCTTTCTTT. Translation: CAWGDRNTEAFF.

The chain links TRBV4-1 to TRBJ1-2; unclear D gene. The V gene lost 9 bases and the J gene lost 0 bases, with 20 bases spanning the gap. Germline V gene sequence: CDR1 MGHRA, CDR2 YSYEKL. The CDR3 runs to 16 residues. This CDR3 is CASKPFPGDTNYGYTF. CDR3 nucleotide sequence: TGCGCCAGTAAGCCATTCCCGGGCGACACTAACTATGGCTACACCTTC.

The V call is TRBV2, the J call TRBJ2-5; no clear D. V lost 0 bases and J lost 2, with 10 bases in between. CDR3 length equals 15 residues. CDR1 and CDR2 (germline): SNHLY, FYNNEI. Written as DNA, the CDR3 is TGTGCCAGCAGTGAAGCGGAAGGTATACAAGAGACCCAGTACTTC. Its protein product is CASSEAEGIQETQYF.

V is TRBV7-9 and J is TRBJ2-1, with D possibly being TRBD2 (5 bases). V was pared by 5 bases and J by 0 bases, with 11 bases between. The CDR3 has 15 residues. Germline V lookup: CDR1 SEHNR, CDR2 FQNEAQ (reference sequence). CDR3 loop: CASSLSGSSYNEQFF. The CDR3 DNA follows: TGTGCCAGCAGCCTTTCGGGGTCCTCCTACAATGAGCAGTTCTTC.

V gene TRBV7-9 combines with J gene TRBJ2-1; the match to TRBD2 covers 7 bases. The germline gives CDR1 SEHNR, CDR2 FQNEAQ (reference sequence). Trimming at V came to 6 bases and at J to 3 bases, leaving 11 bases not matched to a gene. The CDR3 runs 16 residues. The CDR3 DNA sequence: TGTGCCAGCAGTTTTATAGCGGGCGCACTCTACAATGAGCAGTTCTTC. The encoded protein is CASSFIAGALYNEQFF. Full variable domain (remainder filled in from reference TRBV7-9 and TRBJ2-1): DTGVSQNPRHKITKRGQNVTFRCDPISEHNRLYWYRQTLGQGPEFLTYFQNEAQLEKSRLLSDRFSAERPKGSFSTLEIQRTEQGDSAMYLCASSFIAGALYNEQFFGPGTRLTVL.

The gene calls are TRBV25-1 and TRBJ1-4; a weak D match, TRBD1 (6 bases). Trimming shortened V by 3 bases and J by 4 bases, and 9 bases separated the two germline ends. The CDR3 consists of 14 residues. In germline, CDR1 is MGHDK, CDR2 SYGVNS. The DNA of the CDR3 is TGTGCCAGCAGTGAGACAGGATTTAATGAAAAACTGTTTTTT. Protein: CASSETGFNEKLFF.

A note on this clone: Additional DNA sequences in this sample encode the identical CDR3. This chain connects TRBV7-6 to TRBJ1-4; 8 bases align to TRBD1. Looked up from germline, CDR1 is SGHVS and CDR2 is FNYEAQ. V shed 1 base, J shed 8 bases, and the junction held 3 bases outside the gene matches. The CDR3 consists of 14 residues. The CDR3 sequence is CASSLGTGNEKLFF. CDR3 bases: TGTGCCAGCAGCTTAGGGACAGGGAACGAAAAACTGTTTTTT.

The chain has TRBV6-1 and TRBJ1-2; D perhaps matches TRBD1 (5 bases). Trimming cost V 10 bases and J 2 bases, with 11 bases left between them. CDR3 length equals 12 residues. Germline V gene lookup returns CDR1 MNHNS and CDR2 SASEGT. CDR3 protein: CATKNRNYGYTF. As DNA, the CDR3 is TGTGCCACCAAAAACAGGAACTATGGCTACACCTTC.

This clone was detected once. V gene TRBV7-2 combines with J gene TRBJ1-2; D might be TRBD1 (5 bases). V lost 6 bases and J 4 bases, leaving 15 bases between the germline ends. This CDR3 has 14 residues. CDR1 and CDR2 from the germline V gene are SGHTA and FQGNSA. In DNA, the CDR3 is TGTGCCAGCAGTCAAAGGGGTTCCCTCTATGGCTACACCTTC. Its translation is CASSQRGSLYGYTF.

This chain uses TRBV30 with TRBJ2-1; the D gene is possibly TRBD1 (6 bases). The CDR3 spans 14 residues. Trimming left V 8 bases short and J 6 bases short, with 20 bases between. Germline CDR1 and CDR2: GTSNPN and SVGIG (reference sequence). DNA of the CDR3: TGTGCCCGAGGGGACAACAGGGTACGCAATGAGCAGTTCTTC. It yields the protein CARGDNRVRNEQFF.

CDR3 sequence (DNA): TGTGCCAGCAGCCCCCGGGTGGGCTACACAGATACGCAGTATTTT. Translating gives CASSPRVGYTDTQYF. J is TRBJ2-3 and V is TRBV11-3; D is unclear. This CDR3 is 15 amino acids long. Trimming pared 5 bases from V and 2 bases from J, leaving 14 bases between. Germline-derived CDR1 and CDR2 are SGHNT and YENEEA.

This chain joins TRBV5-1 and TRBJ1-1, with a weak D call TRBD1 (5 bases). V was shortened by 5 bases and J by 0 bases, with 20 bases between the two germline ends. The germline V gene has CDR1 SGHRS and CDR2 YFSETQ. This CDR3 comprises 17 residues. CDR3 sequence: CASRTGLLELVNTEAFF. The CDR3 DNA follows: TGCGCCAGCAGGACGGGGCTCCTGGAGCTTGTGAACACTGAAGCTTTCTTT. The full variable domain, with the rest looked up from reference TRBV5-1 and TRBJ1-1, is KAGVTQTPRYLIKTRGQQVTLSCSPISGHRSVSWYQQTPGQGLQFLFEYFSETQRNKGNFPGRFSGRQFSNSRSEMNVSTLELGDSALYLCASRTGLLELVNTEAFFGQGTRLTVV.

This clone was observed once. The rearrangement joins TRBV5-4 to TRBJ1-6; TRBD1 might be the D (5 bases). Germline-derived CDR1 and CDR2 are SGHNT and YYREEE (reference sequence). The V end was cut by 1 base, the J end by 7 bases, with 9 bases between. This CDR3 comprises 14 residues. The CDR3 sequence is CASSLLRDNSPLHF. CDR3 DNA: TGTGCCAGCAGCTTGCTGAGGGACAATTCACCCCTCCACTTT.

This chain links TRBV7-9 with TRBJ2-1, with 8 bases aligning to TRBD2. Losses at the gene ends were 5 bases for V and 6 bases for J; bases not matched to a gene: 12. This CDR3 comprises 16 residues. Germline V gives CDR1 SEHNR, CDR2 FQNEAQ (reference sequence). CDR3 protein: CASSPQGAGVSNEQFF. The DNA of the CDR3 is TGTGCCAGCAGCCCCCAAGGAGCGGGAGTTAGCAATGAGCAGTTCTTC.